Listed here are 27 T cell receptor beta chains from one sample, sequenced in a study of breast tumors, draining lymph nodes, adjacent tissues. TCRdb reanalysed the multiplex PCR reads using MiXCR and keeps one entry per CDR3 protein. The sample holds nearly 200,000 distinct CDR3 sequences, approximately 33% seen once. Breast cancer patients provided tissue from their axillary draining lymph nodes. Input material: axillary lymph node tissue. Receptor source: a female donor with breast cancer. Some clones in this sample may be carry-over from other donors' samples.

There are a few counts of this clonotype. A read error is possible here, since a much larger clone lies one base away. The genes are TRBV20-1 and TRBJ2-5; D gene ambiguous. CDR3 size: 17 residues. Trimming removed 0 bases from V and 0 bases from J, with 17 bases in between. Germline assignment: CDR1 DFQATT and CDR2 SNEGSKA (reference sequence). Here the CDR3 reads CSARDLEGQAYQETQYF. The CDR3 region has the DNA TGCAGTGCTAGAGATCTCGAAGGGCAGGCGTACCAAGAGACCCAGTACTTC.

This clonotype was counted ten times or more. The chain links TRBV15 to TRBJ2-7, with 7 nucleotides matching TRBD2. Trimming removed 0 bases from V and 7 bases from J; junction bases left unmatched: 9. The V gene's germline CDR1 is LNHNV and CDR2 YYDKDF (reference sequence). The CDR3 has 15 amino acids. CDR3 region: CATSRDRRFGGEQYF. In DNA, the CDR3 is TGTGCCACCAGCAGAGATAGGCGGTTCGGGGGGGAGCAGTACTTC.

This clonotype was detected many times. The J gene is TRBJ2-2, the V gene TRBV6-5, with a weak D call TRBD1 (5 bases). Germline CDR1 and CDR2: MNHEY and SVGAGI. The germline V and J ends were trimmed by 5 bases and 8 bases, with 12 bases remaining between them. The CDR3 sequence is 13 residues long. The CDR3 region is CASSPQGSGELFF. The CDR3, as DNA: TGTGCCAGCAGTCCTCAGGGATCTGGGGAGCTGTTTTTT.

This clonotype was observed many times. The V call is TRBV9, the J call TRBJ2-2; TRBD1 matches 10 bases. This CDR3 has 17 residues. V lost 3 bases to trimming and J lost 4 bases; unmatched junction nucleotides: 9. Germline V gives CDR1 SGDLS, CDR2 YYNGEE. Here the CDR3 reads CASSALGTGEGTGELFF. DNA of the CDR3: TGTGCCAGCAGCGCTCTTGGGACAGGGGAAGGCACCGGGGAGCTGTTTTTT.

This clonotype has at least ten counts. The genes are TRBV7-2 and TRBJ1-3, with TRBD1 as a possible D gene (5 bases). The CDR3 has 15 amino acids. Trimming took off 5 bases at V and 4 bases at J, with 15 bases between the two ends. Looked up from germline, CDR1 is SGHTA and CDR2 is FQGNSA. The CDR3 DNA follows: TGTGCCAGCAGCGTCCAGACAGCGTCAGGAAACACCATATATTTT. It is translated as CASSVQTASGNTIYF. Full variable domain (rest looked up from reference TRBV7-2 and TRBJ1-3): GAGVSQSPSNKVTEKGKDVELRCDPISGHTALYWYRQSLGQGLEFLIYFQGNSAPDKSGLPSDRFSAERTGGSVSTLTIQRTQQEDSAVYLCASSVQTASGNTIYFGEGSWLTVV.

This clonotype was picked up many times. The chain has TRBV28 and TRBJ1-6; possibly TRBD1 for D (5 bases). With 5 bases removed from V and 7 bases from J, the gap between germline ends came to 9 bases. Looked up from germline, CDR1 is MDHEN and CDR2 is SYDVKM. This CDR3 has 13 amino acids. DNA of the CDR3: TGTGCCAGCAGTCCGGACACCAATTCACCCCTCCACTTT. Its protein is CASSPDTNSPLHF.

This clonotype was counted at least ten times. The CDR3 bases are TGCAGCGTTGAGGGACTAGCGGGGGCGCAGGGCACAGATACGCAGTATTTT. Translated, it gives CSVEGLAGAQGTDTQYF. V usage is TRBV29-1 and J usage is TRBJ2-3; 14 nucleotides agree with TRBD2. The CDR3 is 17 amino acids. Per the germline V gene, CDR1 is SQVTM and CDR2 is ANQGSEA. J gave up 1 base and V 3 bases, and 6 bases lay outside the gene matches.

This clonotype was detected many times. The chain links TRBV29-1 to TRBJ2-7; 12 bases are shared with TRBD2. Per the germline V gene, CDR1 is SQVTM and CDR2 is ANQGSEA. V shed 0 bases, J shed 3 bases, and the junction held 0 bases outside the gene matches. The CDR3 is 14 residues long. DNA for the CDR3: TGCAGCGTTGAAGAACTAGCGGGAGGCTACGAGCAGTACTTC. This gives the protein CSVEELAGGYEQYF.

The table lists this clonotype with a count of one. J is TRBJ2-5 and V is TRBV20-1, with 9 bases that match TRBD2. The tail of the sequence fits TRBJ2-7 better, so the J call may be wrong. The CDR3 spans 14 residues. CDR1 and CDR2 (germline): DFQATT, SNEGSKA (reference sequence). Written as DNA, the CDR3 is TGCAGTGCTACGGCTAGCGGGGAAGTCCCCGAGCAGTACTTC. Protein product: CSATASGEVPEQYF.

This clonotype was picked up many times. The rearrangement joins TRBV6-1 to TRBJ1-4; the D gene is possibly TRBD1 (5 bases). Trimming removed 6 bases at V and 0 bases at J, with 14 bases between. Germline CDR1 is MNHNS and CDR2 is SASEGT. The length of the CDR3 is 16 residues. CDR3 protein: CASSGRGSTTNEKLFF. DNA for the CDR3: TGTGCCAGCAGCGGTCGGGGGTCCACAACTAATGAAAAACTGTTTTTT.

J is TRBJ1-2 and V is TRBV10-3; tentatively, D is TRBD1 (5 bases). This CDR3 is built from 13 residues. Germline loops: CDR1 ENHRY, CDR2 SYGVKD. V lost 5 bases and J 8 bases, leaving 15 bases between the germline ends. The CDR3 DNA reads TGTGCCATCAGTCCTAACGGGGCGTGGGGCTACACCTTC. The encoded protein is CAISPNGAWGYTF.

Remarks on this clonotype: A much bigger clone sits one base away, suggesting this may be a read error. The chain carries TRBV6-5 and TRBJ2-1, with D perhaps TRBD1 (6 bases). The CDR3 is 15 residues long. V lost 6 bases and J lost 5, with 17 bases in between. The germline V gene encodes CDR1 MNHEY and CDR2 SVGAGI. The CDR3 reads CASRHTGTNHNEQFF. CDR3 bases: TGTGCCAGCAGGCATACCGGGACAAACCACAATGAGCAGTTCTTC.

The chain is built from TRBV7-2 and TRBJ1-2; TRBD1 might be the D (6 bases). The length of the CDR3 is 15 residues. CDR1 and CDR2 (germline): SGHTA, FQGNSA. Trimming stripped 0 bases from V and 6 bases from J, with 14 bases between. In DNA, the CDR3 is TGTGCCAGCAGCTTAGCGACGCAGGGGCTGCATGGCTACACCTTC. This gives the protein CASSLATQGLHGYTF.

This clonotype was observed at least ten times. This chain joins TRBV9 and TRBJ1-4; 10 bases align to TRBD1. The V and J ends lost 4 bases and 10 bases, in that order; junction bases with no gene match: 7. Germline loops: CDR1 SGDLS, CDR2 YYNGEE. The CDR3 spans 14 residues. The CDR3 DNA is TGTGCCAGCAGCCGAATCGGACAGGGGGGAAAACTGTTTTTT. Translation: CASSRIGQGGKLFF.

Concerning this clonotype: Mismatch with germline at one junction end may stem from a read error. This chain connects TRBV20-1 to TRBJ1-1; D is uncertain. CDR3 length: 16 amino acids. Germline V gene lookup returns CDR1 DFQATT and CDR2 SNEGSKA (reference sequence). CDR3 sequence reads: CGARYGRRPGNTEAFF. CDR3 in DNA: TGCGGTGCTAGATATGGGCGGAGACCAGGGAACACTGAAGCTTTCTTT.

A word on this clonotype: A much larger clone differs from this one at a single base, so this may be a read error. The rearrangement uses TRBV12-3 or TRBV12-4 and TRBJ2-3; no clear D gene. V was trimmed by 3 bases and J by 5 bases, leaving 9 bases between them. There are 13 residues in the CDR3. As DNA, the CDR3 is TGTGCCAGCAGTTTCGGTCCTGAAGATACGCAGTATTTT. Translation: CASSFGPEDTQYF.

This clonotype was counted ten times or more. The rearrangement joins TRBV5-1 to TRBJ1-4; D might be TRBD1 (6 bases). This CDR3 is 16 amino acids long. Germline CDR1 is SGHRS and CDR2 is YFSETQ. Trimming removed 0 bases at V and 7 bases at J, with 16 bases between. CDR3 protein: CASSLEFGGRGEKLFF. The CDR3 DNA sequence: TGCGCCAGCAGCTTGGAGTTCGGGGGGCGAGGTGAAAAACTGTTTTTT. The variable domain in full, with the rest retrieved from reference TRBV5-1 and TRBJ1-4, is KAGVTQTPRYLIKTRGQQVTLSCSPISGHRSVSWYQQTPGQGLQFLFEYFSETQRNKGNFPGRFSGRQFSNSRSEMNVSTLELGDSALYLCASSLEFGGRGEKLFFGSGTQLSVL.

As to this clonotype: With a much larger clone just one base away, this may be a read error. The CDR3: CASSPGALTEQFF. The CDR3 bases are TGTGCCAGCAGCCCCGGTGCCCTCACTGAGCAGTTCTTC. The chain links TRBV11-2 to TRBJ2-1; D is uncertain. V gave up 5 bases and J gave up 9 bases, with 14 bases separating them. The CDR3 is 13 residues long. Germline lookup yields CDR1 SGHAT and CDR2 FQNNGV.

This clonotype has a count of ten or more. The rearrangement uses TRBV7-9 and TRBJ1-2, with D possibly TRBD1 on 5 matching bases. The CDR3 is made up of 13 amino acids. Between the trimmed V and J ends, which lost 6 bases and 1 base, there was a span of 9 bases. Germline V gene data show CDR1 as SEHNR and CDR2 as FQNEAQ (reference sequence). This chain's CDR3 is CASSFDSNYGYTF. The CDR3 DNA reads as TGTGCCAGCAGTTTCGACAGTAACTATGGCTACACCTTC.

This clonotype was recorded at least ten times. This sequence joins TRBV3-1 and TRBJ2-5, with D unresolved. V lost 4 bases and J 4 bases, leaving 10 bases between the germline ends. CDR1 and CDR2 from the germline V gene are LGHDT and YNNKEL (reference sequence). The CDR3 extends over 13 amino acids. The CDR3 DNA sequence: TGTGCCAGCAGCCGCATGCGTCGAGAGACCCAGTACTTC. Translation gives CASSRMRRETQYF.

The chain has TRBV19 and TRBJ2-7; perhaps TRBD2 as D (5 bases). Germline CDR1 reads LNHDA; CDR2 reads SQIVND (reference sequence). The germline V and J ends were trimmed by 3 bases and 0 bases, with 12 bases remaining between them. The CDR3 is made up of 15 amino acids. In DNA form, the CDR3 reads TGTGCCAGTAGTATTGACACTAGGAGCTCCTACGAGCAGTACTTC. This gives the protein CASSIDTRSSYEQYF.

This clonotype was seen many times. The chain has TRBV30 and TRBJ1-6; possible D gene TRBD1, 6 bases. Germline values: CDR1 GTSNPN, CDR2 SVGIG (reference sequence). V was trimmed by 4 bases and J by 1 base, leaving 8 bases between them. This CDR3 spans 14 amino acids. CDR3 bases: TGTGCCTGGACGAGGGGGTCCTATAATTCACCCCTCCACTTT. Translated, it gives CAWTRGSYNSPLHF.

The sample holds many counts of this clonotype. The gene calls are TRBV7-3 and TRBJ2-2; 8 bases match TRBD2. Losses at the gene ends were 4 bases for V and 7 bases for J; bases not matched to a gene: 11. The CDR3 runs 16 residues. Germline V lookup: CDR1 SGHTA, CDR2 FQGTGA. CDR3: CASSSTGTRGGGELFF. The CDR3 region has the DNA TGTGCCAGCAGCTCCACCGGGACTAGGGGAGGCGGGGAGCTGTTTTTT. Based on the CDR3 plus reference TRBV7-3 and TRBJ2-2, the full variable domain is GAGVSQTPSNKVTEKGKYVELRCDPISGHTALYWYRQSLGQGPEFLIYFQGTGAADDSGLPNDRFFAVRPEGSVSTLKIQRTERGDSAVYLCASSSTGTRGGGELFFGEGSRLTVL.

A remark on this clonotype: Germline and junction disagree at one end, which may indicate a read error. This chain connects TRBV7-2 to TRBJ2-7, with D possibly TRBD2 on 7 matching bases. The V gene's germline CDR1 is SGHTA and CDR2 FQGNSA. This CDR3 comprises 17 residues. Here the CDR3 reads CGSSLGGGPGQPYEQYF. The CDR3 DNA reads as TGTGGCAGCAGCTTAGGGGGGGGGCCAGGGCAACCCTACGAGCAGTACTTC.

A word on this clonotype: The junction differs from germline at one of its ends, possibly a read error. The chain employs TRBV9 and TRBJ2-1; D is undetermined. The CDR3 has 14 amino acids. Per germline, CDR1 SGDLS and CDR2 YYNGEE. CDR3 sequence reads: CASSTRATRNEQSF. The CDR3 nucleotides are TGTGCCAGCAGCACCCGTGCCACGAGGAATGAGCAGTCCTTC.

This chain uses TRBV25-1 with TRBJ1-6; D uncertain. From germline, CDR1 is MGHDK and CDR2 SYGVNS. This CDR3 is built from 16 residues. V was trimmed by 3 bases and J by 8 bases, leaving 17 bases between them. The DNA for the CDR3 is TGTGCCAGCAGTGATACAGCCTCTCTCGGGGATTCACCCCTCCACTTT. This encodes CASSDTASLGDSPLHF.

There are many counts of this clonotype. The chain is built from TRBV7-9 and TRBJ2-2; D perhaps matches TRBD1 (6 bases). V lost 2 bases and J lost 7, with 11 bases in between. Germline-derived CDR1 and CDR2 are SEHNR and FQNEAQ (reference sequence). The CDR3 loop spans 14 amino acids. The CDR3 DNA follows: TGTGCCAGCAGCTTACTGGGGGCAGGCGGGGAGCTGTTTTTT. Residues: CASSLLGAGGELFF.